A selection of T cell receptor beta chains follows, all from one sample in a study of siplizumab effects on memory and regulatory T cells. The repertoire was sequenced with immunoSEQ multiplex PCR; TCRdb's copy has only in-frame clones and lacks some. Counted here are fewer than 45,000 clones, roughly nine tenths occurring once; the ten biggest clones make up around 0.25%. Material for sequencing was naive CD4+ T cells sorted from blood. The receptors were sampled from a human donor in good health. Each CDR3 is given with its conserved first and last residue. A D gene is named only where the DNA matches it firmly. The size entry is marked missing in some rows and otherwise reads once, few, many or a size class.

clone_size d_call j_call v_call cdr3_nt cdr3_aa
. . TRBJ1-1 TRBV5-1 TGCGCCAGCAGCTTGGAAGTGGATGGGACTTTTGACACTGAAGCTTTCTTT CASSLEVDGTFDTEAFF
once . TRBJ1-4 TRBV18 TGTGCCAGCTCACCGGCAGGATGGGGGAATGAAAAACTGTTTTTT CASSPAGWGNEKLFF
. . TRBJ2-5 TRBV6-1 TGTGCCAGCGGGGGGCAGGGCCAAGAGACCCAGTACTTC CASGGQGQETQYF
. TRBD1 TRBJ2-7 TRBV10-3 TGTGCCATCAGTGGACAGGGGGGATCCTACGAGCAGTACTTC CAISGQGGSYEQYF
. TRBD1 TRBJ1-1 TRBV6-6 TGTGCCAGCAGCTATGGGACAGGCGGGTCGAGGTCTGAAGCTTTCTTT CASSYGTGGSRSEAFF
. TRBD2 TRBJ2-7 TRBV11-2 TGTGCCAGCAGCTTAGATCTAGCGGGCTACGAGCAGTACTTC CASSLDLAGYEQYF
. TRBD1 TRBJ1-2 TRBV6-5 TGTGCCAGCACTCGATCTCCGGGACAGGGGGGAGGCTACACCTTC CASTRSPGQGGGYTF
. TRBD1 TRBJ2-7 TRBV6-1 TGTGCCAGCAATAGGGACAGTCTATACGAGCAGTACTTC CASNRDSLYEQYF
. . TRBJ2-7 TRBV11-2 TGTGCCAGCAGCACCAGAACCGGTCCCTACGAGCAGTACTTC CASSTRTGPYEQYF
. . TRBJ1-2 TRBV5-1 TGCGCCAGCAGCTTCAAGGGTGAAGACTATGGCTACACCTTC CASSFKGEDYGYTF
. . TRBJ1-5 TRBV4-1 TGCGCCAGCAGCCAAGATCCTGGCGGTAGGCCCCAGCATTTT CASSQDPGGRPQHF
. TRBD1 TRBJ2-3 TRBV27 TGTGCCAGCAGTTCTTGGACAGGCCTCACAGATACGCAGTATTTT CASSSWTGLTDTQYF
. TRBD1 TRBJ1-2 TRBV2 TGTGCCAGCCCTCCACGGCGGGGACAGCGTCGTGGCTACACCTTC CASPPRRGQRRGYTF
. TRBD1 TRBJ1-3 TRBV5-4 TGTGCCAGCAGCTTACAGGGACAGGCGCGTAGAAACACCATATATTTT CASSLQGQARRNTIYF
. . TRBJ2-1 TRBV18 TGTGCCAGCTCATCCTTTCGGGTCCAAAGGGGCAACAATGAGCAGTTCTTC CASSSFRVQRGNNEQFF
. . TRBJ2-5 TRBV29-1 TGCAGCGTTGGGGTAGGGACCCAGTACTTC CSVGVGTQYF
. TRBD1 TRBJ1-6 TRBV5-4 TGTGCCAGCAGCCCCGGGACAGGGAGAAATTCACCCCTCCACTTT CASSPGTGRNSPLHF
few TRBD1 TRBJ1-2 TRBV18 TGTGCCAGCTCACCGGGGGACAGAGGCTATGGCTACACCTTC CASSPGDRGYGYTF
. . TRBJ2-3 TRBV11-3 TGTGCCAGCAGCTTAGGCCGGGACCTTGTTGCAGATACGCAGTATTTT CASSLGRDLVADTQYF
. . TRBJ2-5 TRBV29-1 TGCAGCGCGGATAGCGGAGCCCAAGAGACCCAGTACTTC CSADSGAQETQYF
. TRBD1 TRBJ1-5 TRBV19 TGTGCCAGTCAACAGGGGGAACAGCCCCAGCATTTT CASQQGEQPQHF
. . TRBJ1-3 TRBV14 TGTGCCAGCAGCCAAGCGGGGACTGGAAACACCATATATTTT CASSQAGTGNTIYF
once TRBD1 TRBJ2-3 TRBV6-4 TGTGCCAGCAGTGAGGGACAGCCCACAGATACGCAGTATTTT CASSEGQPTDTQYF
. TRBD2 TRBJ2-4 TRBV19 TGTGCCAGTAGTACTAGCGGGGGGCACTTGGGGTTC CASSTSGGHLGF
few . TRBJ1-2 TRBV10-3 TGTGCCATCAGTGAGGGCCGACAGCCGAACTATGGCTACACCTTC CAISEGRQPNYGYTF
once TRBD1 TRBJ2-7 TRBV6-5 TGTGCCAGCAGTCCCGGGACAGGGGTCTACGAGCAGTACTTC CASSPGTGVYEQYF
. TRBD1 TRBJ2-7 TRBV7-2 TGTGCCAGCAGCCCCAGACCGGGACAGAGCTACGAGCAGTACTTC CASSPRPGQSYEQYF
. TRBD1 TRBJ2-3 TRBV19 TGTGCCACCATCCCCGGGACAGGGGTTCGGGATACGCAGTATTTT CATIPGTGVRDTQYF
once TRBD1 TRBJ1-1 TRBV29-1 TGCAGCGTCAGTTACAGGGGGCAAAGGGACACTGAAGCTTTCTTT CSVSYRGQRDTEAFF
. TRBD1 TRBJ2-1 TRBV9 TGTGCCAGCAGCGTAGAGGGGGCCTCCTACAATGAGCAGTTCTTC CASSVEGASYNEQFF
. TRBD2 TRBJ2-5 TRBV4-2 TGTGCCAGCAGCCAGGGAGGGATGACTAGCGGGACCACGGAGACCCAGTACTTC CASSQGGMTSGTTETQYF
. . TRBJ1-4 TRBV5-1 TGCGCCAGCAGCTTGGGGCAGCTCACTAATGAAAAACTGTTTTTT CASSLGQLTNEKLFF
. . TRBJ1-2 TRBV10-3 TGTGCCATCAGTCTCGGGCCCCCCGGAGGCTACACCTTC CAISLGPPGGYTF